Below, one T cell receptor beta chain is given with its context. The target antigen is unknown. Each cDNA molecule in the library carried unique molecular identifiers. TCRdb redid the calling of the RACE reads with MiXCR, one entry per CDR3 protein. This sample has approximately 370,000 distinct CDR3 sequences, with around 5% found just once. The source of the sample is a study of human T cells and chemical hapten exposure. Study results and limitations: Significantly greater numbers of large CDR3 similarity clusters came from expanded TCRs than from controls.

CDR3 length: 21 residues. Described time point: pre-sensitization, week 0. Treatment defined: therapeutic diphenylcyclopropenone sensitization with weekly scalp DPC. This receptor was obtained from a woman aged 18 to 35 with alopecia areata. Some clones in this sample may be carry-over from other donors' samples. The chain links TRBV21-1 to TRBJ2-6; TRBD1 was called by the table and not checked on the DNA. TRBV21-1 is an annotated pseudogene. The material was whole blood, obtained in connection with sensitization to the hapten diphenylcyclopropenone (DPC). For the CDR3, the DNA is TGTGCCAGCAGCAAAGCGGGGGGAAATGACGGTAGAAGCTCTGGGGCCAACGTCCTGACTTTC. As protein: CASSKAGGNDGRSSGANVLTF.